These T cell receptor beta chains were read from a single sample in a study of CD8 T cells in ankylosing spondylitis. MiXCR was run by TCRdb on the 5' RACE reads, yielding one entry per CDR3 protein. Among around 100,000 distinct CDR3 sequences listed, approximately 25% were seen once. Sequenced input: synovial fluid, either unsorted or a sorted T cell fraction (not recorded which). The receptor source for this set is a male donor with ankylosing spondylitis. Each CDR3 is given with its conserved first and last residue. Fields, in order: D gene, J gene, V gene, clone size, CDR3 DNA, CDR3 protein. The D gene is left open where the match is weak. Clone size is given for some rows only: seen once, a few or many times, or a class if the clone is expanded.

d_call: NA
j_call: TRBJ2-1
v_call: TRBV2
clone_size: NA
cdr3_nt: TGTGCCAGCAACGCTAGAGCTGAGCAGTTCTTC
cdr3_aa: CASNARAEQFF

d_call: TRBD2
j_call: TRBJ2-1
v_call: TRBV11-2
clone_size: few
cdr3_nt: TGTGCCAGCAGCGTAACTAGCGGGAGTAGCTACAATGAGCAGTTCTTC
cdr3_aa: CASSVTSGSSYNEQFF

d_call: NA
j_call: TRBJ2-2
v_call: TRBV7-7
clone_size: many
cdr3_nt: TGTGCCAGCAGCCCGGGACTCCGAGCGAACACCGGGGAGCTGTTTTTT
cdr3_aa: CASSPGLRANTGELFF

d_call: TRBD2
j_call: TRBJ2-3
v_call: TRBV5-6
clone_size: NA
cdr3_nt: TGTGCCAGCAGCTTGGGACTAGCGGGAGCAAGCACAGATACGCAGTATTTT
cdr3_aa: CASSLGLAGASTDTQYF

d_call: NA
j_call: TRBJ1-1
v_call: TRBV12-3/TRBV12-4
clone_size: medium-sized
cdr3_nt: TGTGCCAGCTTTGTCGCTGAAGCTTTCTTT
cdr3_aa: CASFVAEAFF

d_call: NA
j_call: TRBJ1-1
v_call: TRBV11-3
clone_size: few
cdr3_nt: TGTGCCAGCAGCTTAGGGCAGGGGACTGAAGCTTTCTTT
cdr3_aa: CASSLGQGTEAFF

d_call: TRBD2
j_call: TRBJ2-1
v_call: TRBV15
clone_size: few
cdr3_nt: TGTGCCACCACCGGGGGGGGTAGTATCAATGAGCAGTTCTTC
cdr3_aa: CATTGGGSINEQFF

d_call: NA
j_call: TRBJ1-2
v_call: TRBV21-1
clone_size: few
cdr3_nt: TGTGCCAGCTTACCTCCTAACCCGAGCCACCATGGCTACACCTTC
cdr3_aa: CASLPPNPSHHGYTF

d_call: NA
j_call: TRBJ2-7
v_call: TRBV5-1
clone_size: NA
cdr3_nt: TGCGCCAGCAGCTTCCACAGGGCGTCGGGAGAGCAGTACTTC
cdr3_aa: CASSFHRASGEQYF

d_call: TRBD2
j_call: TRBJ2-5
v_call: TRBV20-1
clone_size: NA
cdr3_nt: TGCAGTGCTAGGCTAGCGGGAAGATTCCAAGAGACCCAGTACTTC
cdr3_aa: CSARLAGRFQETQYF

d_call: NA
j_call: TRBJ2-2
v_call: TRBV5-1
clone_size: few
cdr3_nt: TGCGCCAGCAGCTTGGATTACTCGAACACCGGGGAGCTGTTTTTT
cdr3_aa: CASSLDYSNTGELFF

d_call: TRBD2
j_call: TRBJ2-7
v_call: TRBV6-5
clone_size: few
cdr3_nt: TGTGCCAGCAGTTCTCTCCGGACTAGCCGCTACGAGCAGTACTTC
cdr3_aa: CASSSLRTSRYEQYF

d_call: NA
j_call: TRBJ2-3
v_call: TRBV7-2
clone_size: NA
cdr3_nt: TGTGCCAGCAGAAGGGGCTGGGGGGCGCGGGACACAGATACGCAGTATTTT
cdr3_aa: CASRRGWGARDTDTQYF

d_call: TRBD1
j_call: TRBJ1-5
v_call: TRBV6-2/TRBV6-3
clone_size: NA
cdr3_nt: TGTGCCAGCGCCGGGACAGGGAATCAGCCCCAGCATTTT
cdr3_aa: CASAGTGNQPQHF

d_call: TRBD2
j_call: TRBJ2-3
v_call: TRBV4-1
clone_size: NA
cdr3_nt: TGCGCCAGCAGCCAAGATTTGGGACTAGCGGGAGACCCTAGCACAGATACGCAGTATTTT
cdr3_aa: CASSQDLGLAGDPSTDTQYF

d_call: NA
j_call: TRBJ2-1
v_call: TRBV11-1
clone_size: few
cdr3_nt: TGTGCCAGCAGCTTAGTGTACGGCTCGGGATCACAACACTACAATGAGCAGTTCTTC
cdr3_aa: CASSLVYGSGSQHYNEQFF